This passage covers 21 T cell receptor beta chains from one sample sequenced in a study of cytomegalovirus exposure and HLA in healthy donors. PCR employed 60 Vbeta and 13 Jbeta primers. TCRdb's table, derived via immunoSEQ multiplex PCR, lists solely in-frame clones and lacks some. The sample consists of about 200,000 clones, 65% to 80% of them appearing once. Sequencing was performed on PBMCs. These receptors all stem from a woman in her 30s in good health and CMV-seropositive.

This sequence joins TRBV6-5 and TRBJ1-2; D gene unclear. From germline, CDR1 is MNHEY and CDR2 SVGAGI. This CDR3 contains 13 residues. The V and J ends lost 0 bases and 8 bases respectively, with 10 bases between them. CDR3 residues: CASSYSAAGGYTF. The CDR3 DNA reads TGTGCCAGCAGTTACTCAGCTGCGGGGGGCTACACCTTC.

This clone was seen only once. The CDR3 reads CASSRLEETQYF. The DNA of the CDR3 is TGTGCCAGCAGCCGACTGGAAGAGACCCAGTACTTC. This sequence joins TRBV11-2 and TRBJ2-5; D gene uncertain. The CDR3 has 12 amino acids. Germline V gives CDR1 SGHAT, CDR2 FQNNGV. Trimming left V 5 bases short and J 3 bases short, with 7 bases between.

The chain combines TRBV11-3 with TRBJ2-2, with D possibly matching TRBD2 (5 bases). CDR3 length: 16 amino acids. The germline CDR1 and CDR2 sequences are SGHNT and YENEEA. The V and J ends lost 3 bases and 3 bases respectively, with 14 bases between them. CDR3 region: CASSFSPRADTGELFF. Written as DNA, the CDR3 is TGTGCCAGCAGCTTTTCTCCGAGGGCGGACACCGGGGAGCTGTTTTTT.

The CDR3 region is CASSLPGGRYNEQFF. The CDR3 DNA reads TGTGCCAGCAGCTTGCCGGGGGGGCGTTACAATGAGCAGTTCTTC. The gene calls are TRBV5-6 and TRBJ2-1; TRBD2 matches 8 bases. CDR1 SGHDT and CDR2 YYEEEE come from the germline V gene. The V segment lost 1 base and the J segment 4 bases; nucleotides outside the gene matches: 4. The CDR3 runs 15 residues.

The rearrangement uses TRBV30 and TRBJ2-7, with a tentative D call TRBD1 (6 bases). CDR3 length: 13 residues. The V and J ends lost 3 bases and 3 bases respectively, with 12 bases between them. CDR1 and CDR2 (germline): GTSNPN, SVGIG (reference sequence). The CDR3 DNA sequence: TGTGCCTGGAGAAGGGACACTTACTACGAGCAGTACTTC. It specifies CAWRRDTYYEQYF.

The V call is TRBV7-9, the J call TRBJ2-7; 9 nucleotides align to TRBD1. The germline V gene has CDR1 SEHNR and CDR2 FQNEAQ (reference sequence). This CDR3 is built from 13 residues. With 5 bases clipped from V and 5 bases from J, the junction kept 4 bases outside the gene matches. CDR3 region: CASSGTGSNEQYF. In DNA form, the CDR3 reads TGTGCCAGCAGCGGGACAGGGTCGAACGAGCAGTACTTC.

The chain joins TRBV6-5 to TRBJ2-7, with 8 bases matching TRBD2. The V segment lost 4 bases and the J segment 6 bases; nucleotides outside the gene matches: 11. Germline CDR1 MNHEY, CDR2 SVGAGI. The CDR3 sequence is 15 residues long. The CDR3 here is CASSSPPGLVIEQYF. Written as DNA, the CDR3 is TGTGCCAGCAGTTCCCCTCCGGGACTAGTGATCGAGCAGTACTTC.

J is TRBJ2-6 and V is TRBV7-9; 7 nucleotides line up with TRBD1. The V gene's germline CDR1 is SEHNR and CDR2 FQNEAQ (reference sequence). Losses at the gene ends were 5 bases for V and 0 bases for J; bases not matched to a gene: 13. The CDR3 is 19 residues long. The CDR3 here is CASSPEQGTLSSGANVLTF. The CDR3 DNA reads as TGTGCCAGCAGCCCAGAACAGGGGACCCTAAGCTCTGGGGCCAACGTCCTGACTTTC.

The CDR3 sequence is CASSLIVDNEQFF. The CDR3 DNA reads TGTGCCAGCAGCTTGATAGTAGACAATGAGCAGTTCTTC. This sequence joins TRBV5-6 and TRBJ2-1; no clear D gene. Germline V lookup: CDR1 SGHDT, CDR2 YYEEEE. V was shortened by 1 base and J by 5 bases, with 7 bases between the two germline ends. There are 13 residues in the CDR3.

The rearrangement links TRBV4-1 to TRBJ1-5; no reliable D call. The CDR3 sequence is 15 residues long. With 4 bases removed from V and 4 bases from J, the gap between germline ends came to 14 bases. Germline CDR1 and CDR2: MGHRA and YSYEKL. Here the CDR3 reads CASSPLVLSNQPQHF. DNA of the CDR3: TGCGCCAGCAGCCCCCTGGTGCTGAGTAATCAGCCCCAGCATTTT.

The chain employs TRBV9 and TRBJ1-1; D is uncertain. The V gene's germline CDR1 is SGDLS and CDR2 YYNGEE. Trimming removed 0 bases at V and 3 bases at J, with 12 bases between. The CDR3 has 15 residues. CDR3 amino acids: CASSVDSRDHTEAFF. CDR3 DNA sequence: TGTGCCAGCAGCGTAGATTCGCGGGATCACACTGAAGCTTTCTTT.

V is TRBV5-5 and J is TRBJ2-1; D perhaps matches TRBD2 (5 bases). This CDR3 has 13 residues. The germline CDR1 and CDR2 sequences are SGHKS and YYEKEE (reference sequence). V was cut by 4 bases and J by 4 bases, with 9 bases left in between. The CDR3 coding sequence is TGTGCCAGCAGCCGGAGCGGATACAATGAGCAGTTCTTC. This gives the protein CASSRSGYNEQFF.

CDR3 region: CASRPRQGGSYGYTF. DNA of the CDR3: TGTGCCAGCAGGCCTCGACAGGGAGGCTCCTATGGCTACACCTTC. V is TRBV6-5 and J is TRBJ1-2, with 7 bases fitting TRBD1. Germline V lookup: CDR1 MNHEY, CDR2 SVGAGI. The CDR3 has 15 residues. Unmatched junction bases numbered 11, after V lost 6 bases and J lost 4 bases.

This clone was recorded once. The chain recombines TRBV2 with TRBJ2-2; 8 bases are shared with TRBD1. The J segment lost 2 bases and the V segment lost 6 bases, leaving 11 bases of the junction unmatched. The CDR3 length is 17 residues. Germline assignment: CDR1 SNHLY and CDR2 FYNNEI. This CDR3 reads CASSAALDRVNTGELFF. The DNA of the CDR3 is TGTGCCAGCAGCGCCGCCTTGGACAGGGTTAACACCGGGGAGCTGTTTTTT.

The genes are TRBV4-3 and TRBJ1-3; 8 bases agree with TRBD1. J gave up 1 base and V 0 bases, and 2 bases lay outside the gene matches. Looked up from germline, CDR1 is LGHNA and CDR2 is YSLEER. This CDR3 comprises 16 residues. CDR3 nucleotides: TGCGCCAGCAGCCAAGATCAGGGGGCGTCTGGAAACACCATATATTTT. Translating gives CASSQDQGASGNTIYF.

A single count supports this clone. V gene TRBV27 combines with J gene TRBJ2-7; D possibly corresponds to TRBD1 (6 bases). This CDR3 comprises 14 residues. The germline V gene encodes CDR1 MNHEY and CDR2 SMNVEV (reference sequence). V was pared by 5 bases and J by 3 bases, with 14 bases between. The CDR3 reads CASSRRQAGYEQYF. The CDR3, as DNA: TGTGCCAGCAGTAGGCGACAGGCGGGCTACGAGCAGTACTTC.

This rearrangement joins TRBV11-3 to TRBJ2-1; 8 nucleotides line up with TRBD2. Germline loops: CDR1 SGHNT, CDR2 YENEEA. There are 17 residues in the CDR3. Trimming removed 0 bases from V and 5 bases from J; junction bases left unmatched: 9. CDR3 sequence reads: CASSLDGLFGGDNEQFF. The CDR3 bases are TGTGCCAGCAGCTTAGACGGACTTTTCGGGGGGGACAATGAGCAGTTCTTC.

The rearrangement uses TRBV5-6 and TRBJ2-7; possibly TRBD1 for D (6 bases). Between the trimmed V and J ends, which lost 0 bases and 5 bases, there was a span of 18 bases. The CDR3 length is 16 residues. The germline V gene has CDR1 SGHDT and CDR2 YYEEEE. The CDR3 DNA reads TGTGCCAGCAGCTTGGACAGGGAAGGTTTTTCCCACGAGCAGTACTTC. Translating gives CASSLDREGFSHEQYF.

Only a few counts were recorded for this clone. This rearrangement joins TRBV5-4 to TRBJ1-1; D gene ambiguous. CDR3 length: 15 residues. CDR1 SGHNT and CDR2 YYREEE come from the germline V gene (reference sequence). The ends were cut back, 0 bases at V and 1 base at J, with 10 bases in the middle. In DNA form, the CDR3 reads TGTGCCAGCAGCTTGGCCCGGGGAGGGAACACTGAAGCTTTCTTT. Its translation is CASSLARGGNTEAFF.

This chain links TRBV7-9 with TRBJ1-2; TRBD1 aligns across 8 bases. Germline V gives CDR1 SEHNR, CDR2 FQNEAQ (reference sequence). The CDR3 covers 14 residues. J gave up 4 bases and V 5 bases, and 6 bases lay outside the gene matches. CDR3 protein: CASSPGQGGYGYTF. The CDR3 coding sequence is TGTGCCAGCAGCCCCGGACAGGGCGGCTATGGCTACACCTTC.

The J gene is TRBJ2-1, the V gene TRBV6-6; possibly TRBD1 for D (5 bases). The CDR3 loop spans 13 amino acids. Germline V gene data show CDR1 as MNHNY and CDR2 as SVGAGI (reference sequence). Trimming shortened V by 4 bases and J by 8 bases, and 12 bases separated the two germline ends. As DNA, the CDR3 is TGTGCCAGCAGTTCACACAGGTTCGATGAGCAGTTCTTC. This sequence encodes CASSSHRFDEQFF.